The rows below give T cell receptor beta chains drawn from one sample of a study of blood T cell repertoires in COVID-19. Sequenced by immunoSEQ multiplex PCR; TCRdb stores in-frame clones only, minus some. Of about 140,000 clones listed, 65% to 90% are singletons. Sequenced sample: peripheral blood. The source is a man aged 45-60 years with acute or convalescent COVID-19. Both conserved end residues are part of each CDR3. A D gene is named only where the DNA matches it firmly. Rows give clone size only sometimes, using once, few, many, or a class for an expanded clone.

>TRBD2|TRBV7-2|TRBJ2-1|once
CASSLRSGASGSSYNEQFF
TGTGCCAGCAGCTTAAGGTCGGGGGCTAGCGGGAGCTCCTACAATGAGCAGTTCTTC
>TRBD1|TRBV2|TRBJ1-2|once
CASNLGTGSVYGYTF
TGTGCCAGCAATTTAGGGACAGGGTCGGTCTATGGCTACACCTTC
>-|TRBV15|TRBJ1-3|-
CATGYQQGFSGNTIYF
TGTGCCACCGGCTACCAACAGGGATTCTCTGGAAACACCATATATTTT
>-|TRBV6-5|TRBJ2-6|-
CASMSGVGANVLTF
TGTGCCAGCATGTCAGGGGTTGGGGCCAACGTCCTGACTTTC
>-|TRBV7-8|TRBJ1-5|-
CASSLGLRGNQPQHF
TGTGCCAGCAGCTTAGGGTTACGGGGAAATCAGCCCCAGCATTTT
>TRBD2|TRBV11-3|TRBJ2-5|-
CASTLVAGVDQETQYF
TGTGCCAGCACCCTTGTAGCGGGAGTAGATCAAGAGACCCAGTACTTC
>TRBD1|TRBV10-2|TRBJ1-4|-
CASSETRTGGSGNEKLFF
TGCGCCAGCAGTGAGACCCGGACAGGGGGCTCGGGTAATGAAAAACTGTTTTTT
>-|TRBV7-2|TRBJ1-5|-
CASGTRQGNQPQHF
TGTGCCAGCGGTACCCGACAGGGCAATCAGCCCCAGCATTTT
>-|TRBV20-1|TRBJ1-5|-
CSAGANQPQHF
TGCAGTGCGGGAGCCAATCAGCCCCAGCATTTT
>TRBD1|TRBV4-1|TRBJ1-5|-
CASRRGQGANQPQHF
TGCGCCAGCAGGAGAGGACAGGGAGCGAATCAGCCCCAGCATTTT
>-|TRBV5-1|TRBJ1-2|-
CASSLADSDGYTF
TGCGCCAGCAGCTTGGCCGACAGTGATGGCTACACCTTC
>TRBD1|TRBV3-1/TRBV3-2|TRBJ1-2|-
CASSLDRGRSGYTF
TGTGCCAGCAGCCTGGACAGGGGGCGATCTGGCTACACCTTC
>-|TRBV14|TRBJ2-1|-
CASSQRWSTGEQFF
TGTGCCAGCAGCCAAAGGTGGTCTACGGGAGAGCAGTTCTTC
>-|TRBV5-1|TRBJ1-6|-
CASSTRGGQNSPLHF
TGCGCCAGCAGCACACGGGGAGGGCAGAATTCACCCCTCCACTTT
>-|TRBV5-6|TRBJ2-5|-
CASSLLLAARTWETQYF
TGTGCCAGCAGCCTCCTTTTAGCGGCCCGTACGTGGGAGACCCAGTACTTC
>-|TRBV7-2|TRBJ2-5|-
CASSGGTGETQYF
TGTGCCAGCAGCGGGGGGACGGGAGAGACCCAGTACTTC
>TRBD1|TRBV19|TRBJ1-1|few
CASSKLTGSNTEAFF
TGTGCCAGTAGTAAACTGACAGGGAGCAACACTGAAGCTTTCTTT
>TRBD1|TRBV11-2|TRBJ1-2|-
CASSKITGGAYGYTF
TGTGCCAGCAGCAAAATTACAGGGGGGGCCTATGGCTACACCTTC
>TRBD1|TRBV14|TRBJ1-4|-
CASSATGGYATNEKLFF
TGTGCCAGCAGCGCTACAGGGGGCTATGCAACTAATGAAAAACTGTTTTTT
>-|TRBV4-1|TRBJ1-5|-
CASSQGLGDWAQHF
TGCGCCAGCAGCCAAGGGCTCGGAGATTGGGCCCAGCATTTT
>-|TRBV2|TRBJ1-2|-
CASSEAERYTF
TGTGCCAGCAGTGAAGCGGAGCGCTACACCTTC
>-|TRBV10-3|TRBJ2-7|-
CAISNLTGSLTYEQYF
TGTGCCATCAGTAACCTAACAGGGTCTCTAACCTACGAGCAGTACTTC
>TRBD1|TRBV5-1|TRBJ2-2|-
CATMTGVTGELFF
TGCGCCACTATGACAGGGGTAACCGGGGAGCTGTTTTTT
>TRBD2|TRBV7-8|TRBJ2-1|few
CASSLVASGGNEQFF
TGTGCCAGCAGCTTAGTTGCTAGCGGGGGCAATGAGCAGTTCTTC
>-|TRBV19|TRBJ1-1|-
CASGRRTEAFF
TGTGCCAGTGGTCGGAGGACTGAAGCTTTCTTT
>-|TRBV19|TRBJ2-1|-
CASSMGLQEGLSYNEQFF
TGTGCCAGTAGTATGGGCCTCCAAGAGGGTCTCTCCTACAATGAGCAGTTCTTC
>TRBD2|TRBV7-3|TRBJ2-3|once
CASSFGLAVTTDTQYF
TGTGCCAGCAGCTTCGGACTAGCGGTAACCACAGATACGCAGTATTTT
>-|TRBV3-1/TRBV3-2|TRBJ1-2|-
CASGQGNYGYTF
TGTGCCAGCGGCCAGGGCAACTATGGCTACACCTTC
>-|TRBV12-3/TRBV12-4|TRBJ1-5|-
CASSLPTGPQHF
TGTGCCAGCAGCCTTCCGACAGGGCCCCAGCATTTT
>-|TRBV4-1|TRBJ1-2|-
CASSQGGGWDYGYTF
TGCGCCAGCAGCCAAGGAGGGGGATGGGACTATGGCTACACCTTC
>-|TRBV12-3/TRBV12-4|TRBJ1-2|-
CASSLPDNYGYTF
TGTGCCAGCAGTTTACCAGATAACTATGGCTACACCTTC
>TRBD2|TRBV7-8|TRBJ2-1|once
CASSFPQRELLNEQFF
TGTGCCAGCAGCTTCCCCCAGCGGGAGTTGTTGAATGAGCAGTTCTTC